This TCR beta chain derives from a study of cytomegalovirus exposure and HLA in healthy donors (dated by TCRdb to about 2017). For context, the study as a whole: According to a later analysis, the 120 or so validation repertoires were produced on the same platform as the roughly 600 repertoires of the first cohort. The study aimed to test whether cataloging public T cell receptors could reveal signatures of past pathogen exposure. To predict cytomegalovirus infection status, the study brought together high-throughput TCR immunosequencing, statistical association of individual TCRs with disease status, and machine learning. Besides the first cohort of approximately 670 subjects, a separate validation cohort made up of over 95 different subjects was used. General findings and caveats noted by the study authors: While some public TCRs were present in many individuals, most TCR sequences turned up only very rarely across donors. It was suggested by the authors that the approach could potentially be generalized to other disease states and immunological phenotypes. In a later analysis, TCRs clustered in the first cohort were found to also tend to co-occur in the roughly 120 validation repertoires, with approximately 95% of cluster scores above 0. The validation cohort had no HLA typing available for a later analysis, so co-occurrence within that cohort was assessed over all 110 or so repertoires. The study listed 164 TCR beta chains as associated with cytomegalovirus. Three of the identified cytomegalovirus-associated TCR beta chains were confirmed in vitro to be specific for cytomegalovirus antigens. The classifier was reported to diagnose cytomegalovirus status with high specificity and sensitivity in both the original cohort and the validation cohort.

CDR1 SEHNR and CDR2 FQNEAQ were looked up in the germline V gene (reference sequence). Taken from cysteine to phenylalanine, the CDR3 has 15 residues. Only the CDR3 part of the read is kept: 45 bases, read in frame from the first base. The V end gives up 5 bases and the J end 8 bases, leaving 6 bases in the junction not matched to a gene. The library was generated by the immunoSEQ multiplex PCR assay. Per the authors' processing: A statistical classification framework was built to diagnose cytomegalovirus status from the catalog of TCR beta chain sequences. As stored in TCRdb, this immuneACCESS dataset retains in-frame rearrangements with V and J assigned. A fraction of the clones does not appear; measured against another copy, unresolved V genes explain less than half of the discrepancy, and the remainder lacks a known reason. Clone size and V and J calls were adopted from that table, with D and trimming inferred from the DNA. Within this sample are 120,000 or so clones, with about 96% of them counted one time only. The ten most abundant clones make up 1.7% of the sample.

A word on this clone: Its antigen remains unidentified. No quality values exist for individual bases; no much larger clone is one base distant.

Separate from the approximately 700-subject first cohort, the validation cohort of 90 to 150 subjects was the group to which the donors belonged. Sequenced sample: PBMCs. The origin of this receptor is a man younger than 30 in good health and CMV-seronegative. Recombination connected TRBV7-9 to TRBJ2-1, with 13 junctional bases fitting TRBD2. This receptor carries the CDR3 CASSLGLAGVDEQFF. Read as DNA, the sequence is TGTGCCAGCAGCCTTGGACTAGCGGGAGTCGATGAGCAGTTCTTC.